This TCR beta chain was profiled in a study of CD8+CD57+ T cells in acquired aplastic anemia. Across the study: Sorted CD4+ and CD8+ cells yielded roughly 3 ug of DNA on average. Healthy donor CD4+ cell samples had a mean of roughly 10 million reads.

Overall study findings and caveats: Patients and controls shared under 35 CD8+ CDR3 sequences, which appeared highly expressed in patients and within their immunodominant clones.

As to this clonotype: The antigen is undetermined.

Genomic DNA served as template for TCR beta VDJ and CDR3 profiling. One entry per CDR3 protein results from TCRdb running MiXCR on the reads. The sample holds 400,000 to 450,000 distinct CDR3 sequences, 65% to 80% seen once. The CDR3 length is 14 residues. Germline V gene lookup returns CDR1 LGHNT and CDR2 FRNRAP. Sequencing was done on a sample of sorted CD4+, CD8+, or CD8+CD57+ T cells (not recorded which) from PBMCs. The sequence came from a human donor in good health, serving as a control. V is TRBV12-5 and J is TRBJ1-2; no firm D call. CDR3 region: CASSTDTVSYGYTF. CDR3 nucleotides: TGTGCCAGCAGCACCGACACTGTAAGCTATGGCTACACCTTC. Full variable domain (rest looked up from reference TRBV12-5 and TRBJ1-2): DARVTQTPRHKVTEMGQEVTMRCQPILGHNTVFWYRQTMMQGLELLAYFRNRAPLDDSGMPKDRFSAEMPDATLATLKIQPSEPRDSAVYFCASSTDTVSYGYTFGSGTRLTVV.